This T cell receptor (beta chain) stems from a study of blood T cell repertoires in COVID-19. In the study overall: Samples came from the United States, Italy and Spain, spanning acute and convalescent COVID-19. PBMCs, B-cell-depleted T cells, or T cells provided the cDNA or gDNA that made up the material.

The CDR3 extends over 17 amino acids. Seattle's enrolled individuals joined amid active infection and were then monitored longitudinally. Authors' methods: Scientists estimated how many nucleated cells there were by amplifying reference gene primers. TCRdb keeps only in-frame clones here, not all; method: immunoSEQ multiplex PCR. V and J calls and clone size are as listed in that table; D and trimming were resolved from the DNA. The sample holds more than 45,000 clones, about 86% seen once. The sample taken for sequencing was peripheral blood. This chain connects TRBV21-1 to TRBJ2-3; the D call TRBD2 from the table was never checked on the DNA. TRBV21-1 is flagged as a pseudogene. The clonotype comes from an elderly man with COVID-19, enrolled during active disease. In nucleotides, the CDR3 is TGTGCCAGCAGCTCCCCTAGCGGGGGGGCCGCCACAGATACGCAGTATTTT. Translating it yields CASSSPSGGAATDTQYF.